The T cell receptor (beta chain) described here comes from a study of T cell clonotyping in hematopoietic cell transplantation. The assay was immunoSEQ multiplex PCR, and TCRdb's table has in-frame clones only and misses some. The table has about 4,500 clones, about 85% seen once. Here the sequenced sample was peripheral blood mononuclear cells, taken 180 days after allogeneic stem cell transplant. This TCR derives from a male patient between 60 and 69 years old who had an allogeneic stem cell transplant from an unrelated donor, so T cells may come from the graft donor. Some clones in this sample may be carry-over from other donors' samples.

The CDR3: CASSPPGQGYEQYF. The CDR3 nucleotides read TGTGCCAGCAGCCCACCGGGACAGGGGTACGAGCAGTACTTC. V and J are TRBV13 and TRBJ2-7, with 10 bases fitting TRBD1. V was clipped by 5 bases and J by 4 bases; unmatched bases: 5. From germline, CDR1 is PRHDT and CDR2 FYEKMQ (reference sequence). This CDR3 is built from 14 residues. Full variable domain (rest looked up from reference TRBV13 and TRBJ2-7): AAGVIQSPRHLIKEKRETATLKCYPIPRHDTVYWYQQGPGQDPQFLISFYEKMQSDKGSIPDRFSAQQFSDYHSELNMSSLELGDSALYFCASSPPGQGYEQYFGPGTRLTVT.